Reported below is one T cell receptor beta chain. Its antigen remains unidentified. This sample stems from a study of T cell responses to AZD1222 COVID-19 vaccine. Study in general: Doses given second, at about 4 or about 12 weeks, were pooled. Whole-study results and caveats: Spike was spanned by vaccine-associated CD4 TCRs, which were dominant at 160-218 and 743-854. Repertoires were obtained solely post-peak T cell response.

Profiling relied on immunoSEQ multiplex PCR, and the TCRdb table lists in-frame clones only, not all of them. The sample contains 95,000 to 150,000 clones, 80% to 90% of which appear only once. CDR3 length equals 16 residues. The germline gives CDR1 SGHVS, CDR2 FNYEAQ. V was cut by 3 bases and J by 7 bases, with 19 bases left in between. This sequence was found in an adult in good health. V usage is TRBV7-6 and J usage is TRBJ2-1, with D perhaps given as TRBD1 or TRBD2 (5 bases each). The material was peripheral blood, obtained on day 0 of AZD1222 vaccination. In DNA, the CDR3 is TGTGCCAGCAGCTTTCACCCCGACGAGGGGCGAAATGAGCAGTTCTTC. As protein: CASSFHPDEGRNEQFF.